The 10 T cell receptor beta chains below come from one sample, sequenced in a study of blood T cells in healthy people across ages. Combining a sample-barcoded 5' primer with a J-beta primer mix, a second PCR ran for about 7 to 11 cycles. TCRdb used MiXCR to reprocess the 5' RACE reads, holding one entry per CDR3 protein. The table shows hundreds of thousands of distinct CDR3 sequences, with approximately 43% occurring only once. Sequencing was carried out using blood. The receptors come from a woman aged 55-69 years in good health.

The chain uses TRBV20-1 and TRBJ2-7; 7 bases match TRBD2. V shed 1 base and J 7 bases; nucleotides not matched to a gene: 16. This CDR3 is built from 16 residues. Germline V gene data show CDR1 as DFQATT and CDR2 as SNEGSKA (reference sequence). CDR3 sequence (DNA): TGCAGTGCTAGAGGAGTGGGAGGGGAGACCTACAATGAGCAGTACTTC. Its translation is CSARGVGGETYNEQYF.

In this sample, this clonotype turned up many times. In nucleotides, the CDR3 is TGTGCCAGCAGCTTAGATCAACAGGGGATGAGGGAGACCCAGTACTTC. Protein: CASSLDQQGMRETQYF. The chain carries TRBV7-9 and TRBJ2-5, with TRBD1 matching 7 bases. The CDR3 extends over 16 amino acids. The germline V gene has CDR1 SEHNR and CDR2 FQNEAQ (reference sequence). V shed 1 base and J 5 bases; nucleotides not matched to a gene: 10.

V gene TRBV20-1 combines with J gene TRBJ2-5, with 14 nucleotides matching TRBD2. The CDR3 totals 14 residues. Losses at the gene ends were 6 bases for V and 5 bases for J; bases not matched to a gene: 5. CDR1 and CDR2 (germline): DFQATT, SNEGSKA (reference sequence). Here the CDR3 DNA reads TGCAGTGCCTATCGGACTAGCGGGAGGGAGACCCAGTACTTC. Amino acids: CSAYRTSGRETQYF.

This clonotype was detected a few times. The J gene is TRBJ2-7, the V gene TRBV27, with 9 bases matching TRBD1. From germline, CDR1 is MNHEY and CDR2 SMNVEV (reference sequence). The length of the CDR3 is 14 residues. V gave up 6 bases and J gave up 4 bases; unmatched junction bases: 7. CDR3 sequence (DNA): TGTGCCAGCAGGGGGACAGGGATGGGGTACGAGCAGTACTTC. This translates into CASRGTGMGYEQYF.

This clonotype appeared a few times. V gene TRBV4-2 combines with J gene TRBJ2-7; D may be TRBD1 or TRBD2 (5 bases each). V was pared by 0 bases and J by 0 bases, with 15 bases between. This CDR3 region has 17 residues. Germline loops: CDR1 LGHNA, CDR2 YNFKEQ. In DNA form, the CDR3 reads TGTGCCAGCAGCCAAGATGAGGGCGGACACCGCTCCTACGAGCAGTACTTC. Its translation is CASSQDEGGHRSYEQYF.

This clonotype has just a few counts. The CDR3 here is CASSLTPRLAGTGTQYF. The CDR3 DNA is TGTGCCAGCAGCTTAACGCCGAGACTAGCGGGGACTGGTACGCAGTATTTT. The V gene is TRBV7-3, the J gene TRBJ2-3; 11 nucleotides align to TRBD2. With V trimmed by 0 bases and J by 8 bases, 10 bases remained unmatched. This CDR3 is built from 17 residues. The germline V gene has CDR1 SGHTA and CDR2 FQGTGA.

There are a few counts of this clonotype. The chain is built from TRBV6-2 or TRBV6-3 and TRBJ1-4; D not certain. The germline CDR1 and CDR2 sequences are MNHEY and SVGEGT. V shed 6 bases and J shed 3 bases, with 14 bases lying between them. The CDR3 totals 15 residues. CDR3 DNA sequence: TGTGCCAGCAGAGAATACAGTGGCTCTAATGAAAAACTGTTTTTT. It codes for CASREYSGSNEKLFF.

This sequence joins TRBV9 and TRBJ2-3; 9 bases are a match to TRBD2. V shed 4 bases and J 4 bases; nucleotides not matched to a gene: 13. The CDR3 spans 17 residues. Germline CDR1 is SGDLS and CDR2 is YYNGEE. CDR3 in amino acids: CASSPIPPSGIADTQYF. CDR3 nucleotide sequence: TGTGCCAGCAGCCCTATCCCCCCTAGCGGGATAGCAGATACGCAGTATTTT.

This chain links TRBV6-2 or TRBV6-3 with TRBJ1-5; no firm D call. The ends were cut back, 0 bases at V and 3 bases at J, with 12 bases in the middle. The CDR3 runs 16 residues. Looked up from germline, CDR1 is MNHEY and CDR2 is SVGEGT. CDR3 loop: CASSYSNGRINQPQHF. CDR3 bases: TGTGCCAGCAGTTACTCGAACGGCAGGATCAATCAGCCCCAGCATTTT.

The table lists this clonotype with many counts. This sequence joins TRBV7-2 and TRBJ2-3, with a weak D call TRBD2 (5 bases). The CDR3 is 15 amino acids. Germline V gene sequence: CDR1 SGHTA, CDR2 FQGNSA. Trimming cost V 5 bases and J 5 bases, with 17 bases left between them. The CDR3 is CASSPIAFLGDTQYF. The CDR3 DNA reads as TGTGCCAGCAGCCCCATAGCGTTTCTGGGAGATACGCAGTATTTT. Supplemented by reference TRBV7-2 and TRBJ2-3, the full variable domain reads GAGVSQSPSNKVTEKGKDVELRCDPISGHTALYWYRQSLGQGLEFLIYFQGNSAPDKSGLPSDRFSAERTGGSVSTLTIQRTQQEDSAVYLCASSPIAFLGDTQYFGPGTRLTVL.